This TCR beta chain derives from a study of cytotoxic CD8 clonotypes in ibrutinib-treated CLL. Broader study findings: At ibrutinib response, clonality increased, and at progression it declined back toward baseline. Clonality (at baseline) was higher than in age-matched healthy donors and tracked circulating CD8+ T-cell counts.

With regard to this clone: Its target is not known.

CDR1 PRHDT and CDR2 FYEKMQ come from the germline V gene (reference sequence). Trimming at V came to 4 bases and at J to 7 bases, leaving 6 bases not matched to a gene. CDR3 size: 13 residues. Generated by immunoSEQ multiplex PCR, the TCRdb table keeps only in-frame clones and is missing some. The sample has hundreds of thousands of clones, 70% seen once. This sequence joins TRBV13 and TRBJ2-7, with TRBD2 matching 8 bases. The sample in question was PBMCs, obtained after 24 months of ibrutinib treatment. This clonotype originated in a human donor with chronic lymphocytic leukemia. The CDR3, as DNA: TGTGCCAGCAGCTCCGCGGGAGGAGGAGAGCAGTACTTC. Residues: CASSSAGGGEQYF.